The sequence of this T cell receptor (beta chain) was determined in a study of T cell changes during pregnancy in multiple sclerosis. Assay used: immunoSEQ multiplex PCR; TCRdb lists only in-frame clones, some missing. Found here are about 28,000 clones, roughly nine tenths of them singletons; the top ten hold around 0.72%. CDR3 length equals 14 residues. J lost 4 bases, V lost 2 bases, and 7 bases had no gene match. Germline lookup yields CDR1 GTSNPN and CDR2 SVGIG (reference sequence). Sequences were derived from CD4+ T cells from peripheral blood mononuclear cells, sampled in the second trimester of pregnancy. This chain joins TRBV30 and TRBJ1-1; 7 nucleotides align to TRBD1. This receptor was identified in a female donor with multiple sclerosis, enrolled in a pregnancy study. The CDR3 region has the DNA TGTGCCTGGAGTCTCAGACAGGGCCTCACTGAAGCTTTCTTT. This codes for CAWSLRQGLTEAFF.